A single sample is the source of the 11 T cell receptor beta chains below, sequenced in a study of CD8+CD57+ T cells in acquired aplastic anemia. Patients selected for sequencing had displayed CD8+CD57+ cell expansion by flow cytometry. TCR beta VDJ and CDR3 profiling used genomic DNA as template. TCRdb recomputed calls from the reads with MiXCR, one row per CDR3 protein. The sample holds 200,000 or so distinct CDR3 sequences, 60% to 80% seen once. The material sequenced was sorted CD4+, CD8+, or CD8+CD57+ T cells (not recorded which) from PBMCs. The receptors shown here come from a human donor with aplastic anemia.

This clonotype was picked up many times. The chain employs TRBV12-3 or TRBV12-4 and TRBJ2-3; D is uncertain. The CDR3 runs to 16 residues. V was shortened by 4 bases and J by 3 bases, with 17 bases between the two germline ends. Here the CDR3 reads CASSSFRPVGTDTQYF. The CDR3, as DNA: TGTGCCAGCAGTTCCTTCCGACCAGTAGGGACAGATACGCAGTATTTT.

This clonotype was detected ten times or more. The chain combines TRBV9 with TRBJ2-1, with D possibly being TRBD1 (6 bases). Germline CDR1 and CDR2: SGDLS and YYNGEE. V was trimmed by 4 bases and J by 6 bases, leaving 8 bases between them. CDR3 length equals 12 residues. CDR3 nucleotides: TGTGCCAGCAGCACACAGGGCAATGAGCAGTTCTTC. Translated, it gives CASSTQGNEQFF.

This chain links TRBV19 with TRBJ2-7; weak D call: TRBD1 (6 bases). The CDR3 spans 14 residues. CDR1 and CDR2 from the germline V gene are LNHDA and SQIVND (reference sequence). The V and J ends lost 2 bases and 6 bases respectively, with 14 bases between them. The CDR3 protein is CASSIPGETREQYF. The CDR3 DNA is TGTGCCAGTAGTATACCAGGGGAAACACGCGAGCAGTACTTC.

This clonotype was counted ten times or more. The rearrangement links TRBV12-3 or TRBV12-4 to TRBJ2-5; 7 nucleotides line up with TRBD1. This CDR3 contains 13 residues. J gave up 5 bases and V 5 bases, and 5 bases lay outside the gene matches. CDR3 DNA sequence: TGTGCCAGCAGTCCACTCAGGGGGGAGACCCAGTACTTC. The encoded protein is CASSPLRGETQYF.

This clonotype was recorded many times. The V and J genes are TRBV20-1 and TRBJ2-3; TRBD2 might be the D (6 bases). Between the trimmed V and J ends, which lost 3 bases and 4 bases, there was a span of 14 bases. The CDR3 has 14 residues. Germline CDR1 reads DFQATT; CDR2 reads SNEGSKA (reference sequence). The chain's CDR3 is CSARVADTPDTQYF. CDR3 DNA: TGCAGTGCTAGGGTAGCGGACACCCCAGATACGCAGTATTTT.

This clonotype was seen more than once but under ten times. The chain carries TRBV10-3 and TRBJ2-7; D is undetermined. The CDR3 runs 13 residues. Germline V gene sequence: CDR1 ENHRY, CDR2 SYGVKD. The CDR3 reads CCYTGRTTYEQYF. CDR3 nucleotide sequence: TGTTGCTATACCGGCAGGACCACCTACGAGCAGTACTTC.

The genes are TRBV2 and TRBJ1-4; D is ambiguous. Germline values: CDR1 SNHLY, CDR2 FYNNEI. V lost 8 bases and J 8 bases, leaving 9 bases between the germline ends. The CDR3 has 11 residues. The CDR3 reads CASRLREKLFF. In DNA, the CDR3 is TGTGCCAGCCGTCTGAGGGAAAAACTGTTTTTT.

The gene calls are TRBV7-9 and TRBJ1-4; TRBD1 might be the D (6 bases). V was cut by 5 bases and J by 6 bases, with 16 bases left in between. The V gene's germline CDR1 is SEHNR and CDR2 FQNEAQ (reference sequence). This CDR3 spans 15 amino acids. The CDR3 DNA follows: TGTGCCAGCAGCCAAGCACAGGGAGGGGATGAAAAACTGTTTTTT. Amino acids: CASSQAQGGDEKLFF. Filled out from reference TRBV7-9 and TRBJ1-4, the complete variable domain reads DTGVSQNPRHKITKRGQNVTFRCDPISEHNRLYWYRQTLGQGPEFLTYFQNEAQLEKSRLLSDRFSAERPKGSFSTLEIQRTEQGDSAMYLCASSQAQGGDEKLFFGSGTQLSVL.

The chain couples TRBV19 to TRBJ2-3; D is undetermined. Trimming removed 1 base at V and 2 bases at J, with 7 bases between. Looked up from germline, CDR1 is LNHDA and CDR2 is SQIVND (reference sequence). CDR3 length: 14 amino acids. The CDR3 loop reads CASSIAQATDTQYF. The CDR3 DNA reads TGTGCCAGTAGTATAGCCCAGGCCACAGATACGCAGTATTTT.

The chain combines TRBV7-4 with TRBJ1-2; TRBD1 agrees at 9 bases. V lost 3 bases to trimming and J lost 1 base; unmatched junction nucleotides: 0. Per the germline V gene, CDR1 is SGHVT and CDR2 is SQSDAQ. The CDR3 sequence is 14 residues long. The CDR3 DNA follows: TGTGCCAGCAGCTTGGGACAGGGTAACTATGGCTACACCTTC. This encodes CASSLGQGNYGYTF.

This clonotype occurred once. J is TRBJ2-7 and V is TRBV2; D possibly corresponds to TRBD2 (6 bases). CDR1 is SNHLY, CDR2 FYNNEI, per germline. CDR3 length equals 15 residues. The germline V and J ends were trimmed by 4 bases and 3 bases, with 16 bases remaining between them. The CDR3 DNA sequence: TGTGCCAGCAGTGCTAGCGTGAGTGGCGACTACGAGCAGTACTTC. This codes for CASSASVSGDYEQYF.